Following are 32 T cell receptor beta chains from one sample sequenced in a study of T cells in Graves' hyperthyroidism and ophthalmopathy. Template material for amplifying TCR beta CDR3 regions consisted of RNA transcripts. HTBI primers were the set used in a first-round RT-PCR of the TCR CDR3. Each CDR3 protein is one row after TCRdb ran MiXCR on the multiplex PCR reads. Among approximately 720,000 distinct CDR3 sequences, around 20% were seen once, and the ten largest hold over 15%. The specimen was blood. These TCRs come from a woman aged 45-65 years with Graves' hyperthyroidism that later progressed to Graves' ophthalmopathy.

This clonotype was seen only a few times. The chain carries TRBV5-4 and TRBJ2-1, with D possibly matching TRBD1 (8 bases). With 2 bases removed from V and 10 bases from J, the gap between germline ends came to 19 bases. Germline V gene sequence: CDR1 SGHNT, CDR2 YYREEE (reference sequence). The CDR3 contains 15 residues. The CDR3 DNA reads TGTGCCAGCAGCTTAACAGGGGGGGGGTTGGGAGAGCAGTTCTTC. Amino acid sequence: CASSLTGGGLGEQFF.

This sequence joins TRBV12-3 or TRBV12-4 and TRBJ2-5; 13 nucleotides line up with TRBD2. This CDR3 comprises 16 residues. V was pared by 6 bases and J by 6 bases, with 10 bases of the junction left unmatched. The CDR3 coding sequence is TGTGCCAGCAGCCAAGGACTAGCGGGGGAGGGGAAGACCCAGTACTTC. It codes for CASSQGLAGEGKTQYF.

This clonotype was observed a handful of times. The CDR3 loop reads CSASKYGSGGFEQFF. The CDR3 bases are TGCAGTGCTAGTAAATATGGGAGCGGGGGCTTTGAGCAGTTCTTC. V and J are TRBV20-1 and TRBJ2-1; 8 bases line up with TRBD2. The germline gives CDR1 DFQATT, CDR2 SNEGSKA (reference sequence). The CDR3 is 15 amino acids. V gave up 3 bases and J gave up 9 bases; unmatched junction bases: 13.

The V and J genes are TRBV6-2 or TRBV6-3 and TRBJ1-5; no reliable D call. The CDR3 totals 15 residues. Germline CDR1 and CDR2: MNHEY and SVGEGT. Trimming pared 0 bases from V and 1 base from J, leaving 7 bases between. CDR3 coding DNA: TGTGCCAGCAGTTACTCCCATGGGAGCAATCAGCCCCAGCATTTT. This sequence encodes CASSYSHGSNQPQHF.

The gene calls are TRBV28 and TRBJ2-5; perhaps TRBD2 as D (6 bases). Looked up from germline, CDR1 is MDHEN and CDR2 is SYDVKM. CDR3 length: 14 amino acids. Trimming removed 7 bases at V and 0 bases at J, with 12 bases between. CDR3 sequence (DNA): TGTGCCAGCACCTTGGGGGGTAACCAAGAGACCCAGTACTTC. It translates to CASTLGGNQETQYF.

This clonotype was counted many times. V gene TRBV3-1 combines with J gene TRBJ1-1; no firm D call. The germline CDR1 and CDR2 sequences are LGHDT and YNNKEL (reference sequence). V was clipped by 0 bases and J by 2 bases, with 7 bases between them. This CDR3 spans 14 amino acids. This chain's CDR3 is CASSQDEENTEAFF. As DNA, the CDR3 is TGTGCCAGCAGCCAAGATGAGGAAAACACTGAAGCTTTCTTT.

This clonotype was detected only a few times. This chain connects TRBV10-3 to TRBJ2-4; weak D call: TRBD1 (5 bases). With 4 bases removed from V and 8 bases from J, the gap between germline ends came to 9 bases. Per the germline V gene, CDR1 is ENHRY and CDR2 is SYGVKD. CDR3 length equals 12 residues. The DNA for the CDR3 is TGTGCCATCAGTGCGCAGGGCCACATTCAGTACTTC. Its translation is CAISAQGHIQYF.

Ten or more counts support this clonotype. V is TRBV3-1 and J is TRBJ1-2; D remains unclear. The CDR3 consists of 15 residues. In germline, CDR1 is LGHDT, CDR2 YNNKEL (reference sequence). With 4 bases removed from V and 4 bases from J, the gap between germline ends came to 16 bases. Here the CDR3 reads CASSPKPGSGYGYTF. CDR3 in DNA: TGTGCCAGCAGCCCTAAACCCGGGAGTGGCTATGGCTACACCTTC.

This clonotype occurred many times. The chain is built from TRBV30 and TRBJ1-1; TRBD1 matches 8 bases. CDR3 length: 16 residues. In germline, CDR1 is GTSNPN, CDR2 SVGIG (reference sequence). Losses at the gene ends were 0 bases for V and 4 bases for J; bases not matched to a gene: 10. CDR3 in DNA: TGTGCCTGGAGTGTACCCAAGCCAGGGGGCGGCACTGAAGCTTTCTTT. This codes for CAWSVPKPGGGTEAFF.

This clonotype was detected many times. The genes are TRBV7-9 and TRBJ2-1; 8 nucleotides line up with TRBD2. Losses at the gene ends were 5 bases for V and 9 bases for J; bases not matched to a gene: 6. Germline V gene lookup returns CDR1 SEHNR and CDR2 FQNEAQ (reference sequence). The CDR3 extends over 13 amino acids. Here the CDR3 reads CASSPGGAIEQFF. The CDR3 DNA sequence: TGTGCCAGCAGCCCCGGGGGGGCCATTGAGCAGTTCTTC.

The chain has TRBV19 and TRBJ2-2; TRBD2 aligns across 13 bases. Germline lookup yields CDR1 LNHDA and CDR2 SQIVND (reference sequence). The CDR3 has 16 residues. After removal of 4 bases from V and 7 bases from J, the junction contained 6 bases not matched to a gene. CDR3 sequence: CASSSLGLAGDGELFF. The CDR3 DNA is TGTGCCAGTAGTAGCTTAGGACTAGCGGGAGACGGGGAGCTGTTTTTT. Full variable domain (missing parts from reference TRBV19 and TRBJ2-2): DGGITQSPKYLFRKEGQNVTLSCEQNLNHDAMYWYRQDPGQGLRLIYYSQIVNDFQKGDIAEGYSVSREKKESFPLTVTSAQKNPTAFYLCASSSLGLAGDGELFFGEGSRLTVL.

This clonotype showed up just a few times. The DNA of the CDR3 is TGCGCCAGCAGTAATCTAGCGGGGGGGCCTAATGAGCAGTTCTTC. Translating gives CASSNLAGGPNEQFF. The chain recombines TRBV10-1 with TRBJ2-1; TRBD2 aligns across 12 bases. CDR1 and CDR2 from the germline V gene are WNHNN and SYGVQD (reference sequence). CDR3 length: 15 amino acids. The junction had 6 bases not matched to a gene; V was cut back by 5 bases and J by 7 bases.

This clonotype appeared many times. The V gene is TRBV12-5, the J gene TRBJ2-1; D unresolved. Trimming shortened V by 2 bases and J by 4 bases, and 12 bases separated the two germline ends. CDR1 LGHNT and CDR2 FRNRAP come from the germline V gene. This CDR3 has 15 amino acids. The CDR3 bases are TGTGCTAGTGGTTTGCTGGATGGGCAGTACAATGAGCAGTTCTTC. It specifies CASGLLDGQYNEQFF.

The chain uses TRBV7-2 and TRBJ2-5; 8 bases align to TRBD2. This CDR3 region has 15 residues. Germline trimming cut 2 bases from V and 2 bases from J; bases unmatched to any gene: 4. CDR1 and CDR2 from the germline V gene are SGHTA and FQGNSA. The CDR3 spells CASSLQRGRQETQYF. Written as DNA, the CDR3 is TGTGCCAGCAGCTTACAGCGGGGGAGGCAAGAGACCCAGTACTTC.

This clonotype was counted at least ten times. V and J are TRBV20-1 and TRBJ1-5; a weak D match, TRBD1 (5 bases). The CDR3 has 15 residues. Germline V gives CDR1 DFQATT, CDR2 SNEGSKA (reference sequence). V was shortened by 3 bases and J by 1 base, with 13 bases between the two germline ends. The DNA of the CDR3 is TGCAGTGCTAGTTTGTGGCAGGGAAGCAATCAGCCCCAGCATTTT. Its protein product is CSASLWQGSNQPQHF.

This clonotype has at least ten counts. The rearrangement uses TRBV6-2 or TRBV6-3 and TRBJ1-1; D possibly corresponds to TRBD1 (5 bases). V was pared by 0 bases and J by 7 bases, with 15 bases between. CDR3 size: 15 residues. Looked up from germline, CDR1 is MNHEY and CDR2 is SVGEGT. DNA of the CDR3: TGTGCCAGCAGTTACTCGTTATCAGGGTCTGATGAAGCTTTCTTT. This gives the protein CASSYSLSGSDEAFF.

This chain uses TRBV15 with TRBJ1-1; D unresolved. The germline V gene encodes CDR1 LNHNV and CDR2 YYDKDF (reference sequence). V dropped 0 bases and J dropped 11 bases, with 13 bases sitting between them. The CDR3 length is 13 residues. Written as DNA, the CDR3 is TGTGCCACCAGCAGAGATTCGACTCGGGTTGCTTTCTTT. As protein: CATSRDSTRVAFF.

This clonotype has just a few counts. The chain couples TRBV27 to TRBJ2-5; a weak D match, TRBD1 (6 bases). CDR1 and CDR2 (germline): MNHEY, SMNVEV (reference sequence). This CDR3 is built from 15 residues. V gave up 2 bases and J gave up 4 bases, with 14 bases separating them. The CDR3 nucleotides read TGTGCCAGCAGTTTAACCGGGACATACCTAGAGACCCAGTACTTC. Its translation is CASSLTGTYLETQYF.

The chain joins TRBV7-8 to TRBJ2-2; D is unclear. V was pared by 9 bases and J by 0 bases, with 8 bases between. Per germline, CDR1 SGHVS and CDR2 FQNEAQ. The CDR3 covers 13 residues. The CDR3 protein is CASYITNTGELFF. CDR3 bases: TGTGCCAGTTATATTACGAACACCGGGGAGCTGTTTTTT.

This clonotype was recorded a few times. The genes are TRBV12-3 or TRBV12-4 and TRBJ2-1; TRBD2 matches at 12 bases. The trim removed 5 bases at V and 4 bases at J, leaving 6 bases unmatched. This CDR3 is 16 amino acids long. CDR3 in DNA: TGTGCCAGCAGTGGAGGGGGACTAGCGGGTTACAATGAGCAGTTCTTC. The encoded protein is CASSGGGLAGYNEQFF.

This clonotype has a count of ten or more. This chain uses TRBV18 with TRBJ1-2; no clear D gene. CDR1 is KGHSH and CDR2 is LQKENI in the germline V gene. The CDR3 has 13 residues. The germline V and J ends were trimmed by 0 bases and 8 bases, with 10 bases remaining between them. CDR3 sequence: CASSPPGLGGYTF. The CDR3 DNA reads as TGTGCCAGCTCACCACCTGGGCTCGGGGGCTACACCTTC. Variable domain in full (rest from reference TRBV18 and TRBJ1-2): NAGVMQNPRHLVRRRGQEARLRCSPMKGHSHVYWYRQLPEEGLKFMVYLQKENIIDESGMPKERFSAEFPKEGPSILRIQQVVRGDSAAYFCASSPPGLGGYTFGSGTRLTVV.

The chain links TRBV10-3 to TRBJ1-6, with TRBD1 identical over 8 bases. This CDR3 is built from 14 residues. With 7 bases clipped from V and 8 bases from J, the junction kept 7 bases outside the gene matches. Germline lookup yields CDR1 ENHRY and CDR2 SYGVKD. CDR3 region: CAIKVDRGYSPLHF. The CDR3 DNA reads TGTGCCATCAAGGTCGACAGGGGTTATTCACCCCTCCACTTT.

V gene TRBV24-1 combines with J gene TRBJ2-5; the D gene is possibly TRBD1 (6 bases). Looked up from germline, CDR1 is KGHDR and CDR2 is SFDVKD. Trimming shortened V by 5 bases and J by 5 bases, and 17 bases separated the two germline ends. The CDR3 totals 15 residues. The CDR3 region has the DNA TGTGCCACCAGTGTCCGAACAGGGACGGGGGAGACCCAGTACTTC. Amino acid sequence: CATSVRTGTGETQYF.

This clonotype was observed a few times. This chain joins TRBV6-2 or TRBV6-3 and TRBJ1-4, with D uncertain. This CDR3 region has 15 residues. The V gene lost 0 bases and the J gene lost 5 bases, with 10 bases spanning the gap. The germline CDR1 and CDR2 sequences are MNHEY and SVGEGT. This CDR3 is CASSYSGAENEKLFF. In DNA, the CDR3 is TGTGCCAGCAGTTACTCGGGCGCAGAAAATGAAAAACTGTTTTTT.

The chain recombines TRBV9 with TRBJ1-2; D might be TRBD1 (6 bases). Trimming pared 0 bases from V and 0 bases from J, leaving 18 bases between. Per the germline V gene, CDR1 is SGDLS and CDR2 is YYNGEE. The length of the CDR3 is 18 residues. Written as DNA, the CDR3 is TGTGCCAGCAGCGTAGAGACGGGGGGCCGTTCGACTAACTATGGCTACACCTTC. This gives the protein CASSVETGGRSTNYGYTF.

The chain couples TRBV20-1 to TRBJ1-4; D might be TRBD1 (5 bases). The CDR3 is made up of 13 amino acids. Trimming removed 6 bases from V and 7 bases from J, with 15 bases in between. The germline V gene has CDR1 DFQATT and CDR2 SNEGSKA (reference sequence). CDR3 protein: CSAPSGGAEKLFF. The DNA for the CDR3 is TGCAGTGCCCCCTCTGGGGGTGCTGAAAAACTGTTTTTT.

This clonotype was found a few times. The chain is built from TRBV5-1 and TRBJ1-6; D is possibly TRBD1 (6 bases). The CDR3 extends over 15 amino acids. The V end was cut by 6 bases, the J end by 5 bases, with 15 bases between. The germline V gene encodes CDR1 SGHRS and CDR2 YFSETQ. The CDR3 region is CASTPGTPNNSPLHF. CDR3 in DNA: TGCGCCAGCACCCCGGGGACACCGAATAATTCACCCCTCCACTTT.

There are many counts of this clonotype. The chain recombines TRBV13 with TRBJ2-3; 8 bases map to TRBD2. The CDR3 runs to 17 residues. CDR1 and CDR2 (germline): PRHDT, FYEKMQ (reference sequence). V gave up 4 bases and J gave up 1 base; unmatched junction bases: 10. Here the CDR3 reads CASSSEGREVGTDTQYF. CDR3 DNA sequence: TGTGCCAGCAGCTCGGAAGGGCGGGAGGTCGGCACAGATACGCAGTATTTT.

This chain links TRBV13 with TRBJ2-7; perhaps TRBD2 as D (6 bases). Germline-derived CDR1 and CDR2 are PRHDT and FYEKMQ (reference sequence). Trimming pared 5 bases from V and 4 bases from J, leaving 18 bases between. This CDR3 contains 15 residues. This chain's CDR3 is CASSRAGTRLYEQYF. CDR3 coding DNA: TGTGCCAGCAGCCGCGCCGGGACTCGCCTTTACGAGCAGTACTTC.

V gene TRBV6-1 combines with J gene TRBJ1-1; 7 bases fit TRBD1. CDR3 size: 15 residues. Germline V gives CDR1 MNHNS, CDR2 SASEGT. J gave up 3 bases and V 5 bases, and 9 bases lay outside the gene matches. CDR3 region: CASSYYDRVDTEAFF. The CDR3, as DNA: TGTGCCAGCAGTTATTATGACAGGGTGGACACTGAAGCTTTCTTT.

The chain recombines TRBV6-1 with TRBJ2-7; D not certain. V dropped 4 bases and J dropped 1 base, with 8 bases sitting between them. CDR1 is MNHNS and CDR2 is SASEGT in the germline V gene. CDR3 length: 13 residues. DNA of the CDR3: TGTGCCAGCAGTGCGCAGCTGTCCTACGAGCAGTACTTC. Translated, it gives CASSAQLSYEQYF.

The chain is built from TRBV10-3 and TRBJ1-1; 7 bases agree with TRBD1. CDR1 and CDR2 from the germline V gene are ENHRY and SYGVKD. J gave up 8 bases and V 0 bases, and 6 bases lay outside the gene matches. The CDR3 is 14 residues long. Here the CDR3 reads CAISESEGAWEAFF. The CDR3 DNA reads TGTGCCATCAGTGAGTCGGAGGGGGCTTGGGAAGCTTTCTTT.